Listed below are T cell receptor beta chains from one sample, sequenced in a study of T cell changes during pregnancy in multiple sclerosis. Using immunoSEQ multiplex PCR, the repertoire was profiled, and TCRdb retains in-frame clones only, with some absent. The sample lists about 50,000 clones; almost 95% were seen once. The sample in question was CD4+ T cells from peripheral blood mononuclear cells, obtained in the third trimester of pregnancy. These receptor sequences come from a female donor with multiple sclerosis, enrolled in a pregnancy study. Each CDR3 is given with its conserved first and last residue. A D gene is named only where the DNA matches it firmly. The size entry is marked missing in some rows and otherwise reads once, few, many or a size class.

abundance	d_gene	len	v_gene	j_gene	CDR3nt	CDR3aa
.	.	12	TRBV7-8	TRBJ2-7	TGTGCCAGCAGCTTAGACAGGGACGAGCAGTACTTC	CASSLDRDEQYF
.	TRBD1	19	TRBV18	TRBJ1-1	TGTGCCAGCTCACCAAGAATCCCGACAGGGGTCACGACCGGCACTGAAGCTTTCTTT	CASSPRIPTGVTTGTEAFF
.	.	13	TRBV5-1	TRBJ2-7	TGCGCCAGCAGCTTCGGGGAGGTCTACGAGCAGTACTTC	CASSFGEVYEQYF
.	.	16	TRBV14	TRBJ2-3	TGTGCCAGCAGCCTATTATTGGGGGCCGGCACAGATACGCAGTATTTT	CASSLLLGAGTDTQYF
.	.	16	TRBV9	TRBJ2-3	TGTGCCAGCAGCTCGACACAAGGGGTCAGCACAGATACGCAGTATTTT	CASSSTQGVSTDTQYF
.	.	14	TRBV5-6	TRBJ2-4	TGTGCCAGCAGCTTGGACAGTCCCAAAAACATTCAGTACTTC	CASSLDSPKNIQYF
.	TRBD2	15	TRBV6-5	TRBJ2-7	TGTGCCAGCAGTTACTCGAGGCGGGGGGCCCACGAGCAGTACTTC	CASSYSRRGAHEQYF
.	TRBD1	13	TRBV7-2	TRBJ2-7	TGTGCCAGCAGCTGGGACAGACGCTACGAGCAGTACTTC	CASSWDRRYEQYF
.	.	17	TRBV2	TRBJ1-2	TGTGCCAGCCTCCAGGGAGGAGGTAGGTCCCATAGCTATGGCTACACCTTC	CASLQGGGRSHSYGYTF
.	TRBD2	15	TRBV18	TRBJ2-1	TGTGCCAGCTCGCCGACTAGCGGGGGGGCGAATGAGCAGTTCTTC	CASSPTSGGANEQFF
.	.	14	TRBV11-3	TRBJ1-2	TGTGCCAGCAGCCAAGGGGAACAGGGCAATGGCTACACCTTC	CASSQGEQGNGYTF
.	.	14	TRBV10-3	TRBJ1-4	TGTGCCATCAGGGAGGGGCAGGGTGAGGAAAAACTGTTTTTT	CAIREGQGEEKLFF
.	.	11	TRBV5-6	TRBJ2-1	TGTGCCAGCAGCTATCGGCGGGAGCAGTTCTTC	CASSYRREQFF
.	TRBD2	11	TRBV20-1	TRBJ2-3	TGCAGTGCTAGTGGGGAGGGTACGCAGTATTTT	CSASGEGTQYF
few	.	15	TRBV6-5	TRBJ1-1	TGTGCCAGCAGTTCCCCGGGACAAAGGAACACTGAAGCTTTCTTT	CASSSPGQRNTEAFF
once	.	11	TRBV18	TRBJ2-7	TGTGCCAGCTCACCAGGGCTTGAGCAGTACTTC	CASSPGLEQYF
.	.	13	TRBV6-5	TRBJ1-2	TGTGCCAGCAGTCCCGTGAGGCTCTCTGGCTACACCTTC	CASSPVRLSGYTF
.	.	13	TRBV5-4	TRBJ1-1	TGTGCCAGCAGTCCAGAGCGACGGCGTTCGGCTTTCTTT	CASSPERRRSAFF
once	.	13	TRBV23-1	TRBJ1-5	TGCGCCAGTCCTTATCTCCCCCCCCAGCCCCAGCATTTT	CASPYLPPQPQHF
.	.	16	TRBV4-2	TRBJ2-1	TGTGCCAGCAGCCAAGCGACGGGGGTCCCCAACAATGAGCAGTTCTTC	CASSQATGVPNNEQFF
.	.	15	TRBV7-6	TRBJ2-3	TGTGCCAGCAGCTTAGGGGCTAGCAGTGCAGATACGCAGTATTTT	CASSLGASSADTQYF
.	.	13	TRBV7-9	TRBJ2-7	TGTGCCTCTTCCGCTGTACAGCCCTACGAGCAGTACTTC	CASSAVQPYEQYF
.	TRBD2	13	TRBV7-3	TRBJ2-3	TGTGCCTCAGCGGGGGGGGTGACAGATACGCAGTATTTT	CASAGGVTDTQYF
once	.	15	TRBV18	TRBJ1-2	TGTGCCAGCTCACCATGGCAGAACAGCCTTTATGGCTACACCTTC	CASSPWQNSLYGYTF
.	.	16	TRBV15	TRBJ2-3	TGTGCCACCAGCGGAAGCCAGGGGAAAGGGACAGATACGCAGTATTTT	CATSGSQGKGTDTQYF
.	TRBD1	16	TRBV6-5	TRBJ2-7	TGTGCCAGCAGTTACTCGTTTATCGGGACAGGGGACGAGCAGTACTTC	CASSYSFIGTGDEQYF
.	.	14	TRBV7-2	TRBJ2-3	TGTGCCAGCAGCTTATCTTGGGGACAAGATACGCAGTATTTT	CASSLSWGQDTQYF
.	TRBD1	15	TRBV19	TRBJ1-6	TGTGCCAGTAGTATCGACAGGGGTAGGGATTCACCCCTCCACTTT	CASSIDRGRDSPLHF
few	.	12	TRBV7-8	TRBJ2-7	TGTGCCAGCAGCTTATACTCCCCCGAGCAGTACTTC	CASSLYSPEQYF
.	.	16	TRBV5-6	TRBJ1-6	TGTGCCAGCAGCTTGGCCGGGGGGACCCTATCACCACCCCTCCACTTT	CASSLAGGTLSPPLHF
.	.	17	TRBV19	TRBJ2-7	TGTGCCAGTAGTATAGATAGGACAGAAGCACAACCCTACGAGCAGTACTTC	CASSIDRTEAQPYEQYF
.	.	19	TRBV9	TRBJ2-3	TGTGCCAGCAGTGCCGTGTGGGGGGGGCTAGCGAGTAGCACAGATACGCAGTATTTT	CASSAVWGGLASSTDTQYF
.	.	16	TRBV19	TRBJ1-3	TGTGCCAGTAGTATGCCACTTGGGCTCTCTGGAAACACCATATATTTT	CASSMPLGLSGNTIYF
.	TRBD1	15	TRBV14	TRBJ2-3	TGTGCCAGCAGCCAAGTTGACAGGGTCACAGATACGCAGTATTTT	CASSQVDRVTDTQYF
.	TRBD1	12	TRBV10-2	TRBJ1-2	TGCGCCAGCGGGGGACAGAACTATGGCTACACCTTC	CASGGQNYGYTF
.	TRBD1	17	TRBV4-3	TRBJ1-5	TGCGCCAGCAGCCAAGAGCTAGGGACAGGGATCAATCAGCCCCAGCATTTT	CASSQELGTGINQPQHF
.	.	14	TRBV19	TRBJ1-1	TGTGCCAGTAGTATTCAGGGGTGGGGCACTGAAGCTTTCTTT	CASSIQGWGTEAFF
.	TRBD1	14	TRBV7-3	TRBJ2-4	TGTGCCAGCAGCCCGGGACAGGCCAAAAACATTCAGTACTTC	CASSPGQAKNIQYF
.	.	14	TRBV5-4	TRBJ2-2	TGTGCCAGCAGCTTGGGGCTAGTGAAGGGGGAGCTGTTTTTT	CASSLGLVKGELFF
.	.	16	TRBV5-8	TRBJ1-1	TGTGCCAGCATCCTTACCCGGGGACTGGTGAACACTGAAGCTTTCTTT	CASILTRGLVNTEAFF
.	TRBD1	14	TRBV11-3	TRBJ2-2	TGTGCCAGGTCACAGGGGGCGCGCACCGGGGAGCTGTTTTTT	CARSQGARTGELFF
.	.	15	TRBV11-2	TRBJ2-2	TGTGCCAGCAGCATCCCGATAACAAACACCGGGGAGCTGTTTTTT	CASSIPITNTGELFF
.	TRBD1	14	TRBV7-2	TRBJ1-5	TGTGCCAGCAGCTGGGGACAGGGGAATCAGCCCCAGCATTTT	CASSWGQGNQPQHF
.	.	13	TRBV5-1	TRBJ1-6	TGCGCCAGCAACGACGGGGGAAATTCACCCCTCCACTTT	CASNDGGNSPLHF
.	TRBD2	18	TRBV7-9	TRBJ2-3	TGTGCCAGCAGCCTCTACACGGGACTAGCGGGGAGGACAGATACGCAGTATTTT	CASSLYTGLAGRTDTQYF
.	.	17	TRBV5-5	TRBJ2-3	TGTGCCAGCAGCAGCCCTCGGGTCGCAGGGAGCACAGATACGCAGTATTTT	CASSSPRVAGSTDTQYF
.	.	15	TRBV4-3	TRBJ1-2	TGCGCCAGCAGCCAAGATAAGAACTTCCTCTATGGCTACACCTTC	CASSQDKNFLYGYTF
.	.	14	TRBV10-3	TRBJ1-2	TGTGCCATCAGCATGGGAGGTCCCTCCTATGGCTACACCTTC	CAISMGGPSYGYTF
.	.	14	TRBV7-6	TRBJ2-5	TGTGCCAGCAGCTTCATGGAGGCGCAAGAGACCCAGTACTTC	CASSFMEAQETQYF